Sequencing of this T cell receptor (beta chain) was carried out in a study of T cells in Graves' hyperthyroidism and ophthalmopathy. Study-level points and caveats: Most thyroid clonotypes expanded above 0.001 appeared in blood too.

RNA transcripts yielded amplified TCR beta CDR3 regions. First-round RT-PCR with HTBI primers amplified the TCR CDR3 region. TCRdb analysed the multiplex PCR reads with MiXCR anew, one entry per CDR3 protein. The repertoire includes about 26,000 distinct CDR3 sequences, approximately 45% of them detected once, and about a tenth sits in the top ten. The germline gives CDR1 LGHDT, CDR2 YNNKEL (reference sequence). The CDR3 totals 12 residues. Trimming cost V 3 bases and J 8 bases, with 10 bases left between them. Worth noting for this clonotype: The antigen is undetermined. A read error may be the cause here, since a much bigger clone is one base away.

Hyperthyroidism, newly diagnosed and lasting under 2 months, affected patients aged 18 to 65. Diagnoses used clinical symptoms, serum thyroxine and TRAb, thyroid ultrasound and orbital computed tomography. Material for sequencing was blood. This chain connects TRBV3-1 to TRBJ1-1, with a possible D match to TRBD1 (6 bases). The receptor comes from a woman between 25 and 40 years old with Graves' hyperthyroidism. DNA for the CDR3: TGTGCCAGCAGCCAGGCTAGGGGGGAAGCTTTCTTT. Its translation is CASSQARGEAFF. Full variable domain (outside the CDR3, taken from reference TRBV3-1 and TRBJ1-1): DTAVSQTPKYLVTQMGNDKSIKCEQNLGHDTMYWYKQDSKKFLKIMFSYNNKELIINETVPNRFSPKSPDKAHLNLHINSLELGDSAVYFCASSQARGEAFFGQGTRLTVV.